The clone carrying this T cell receptor beta chain was seen many times. Its antigen is as yet unknown. V shed 7 bases and J 4 bases; nucleotides not matched to a gene: 7. Germline CDR1 is LGHNA and CDR2 is YSLEER. The CDR3 is 14 residues long. These data originate in a study of prognosis after radiotherapy for stage I lung cancer. Study-wide context: After radiotherapy, distant metastases appeared in several patients at a median of 7 months, and around 16 patients showed no significant progression. Findings and caveats of the study: Patients developing distant metastases showed lower Shannon entropy after stereotactic body radiation therapy.

Multiplex PCR in two rounds served to amplify TCR beta CDR3 from genomic DNA. First-round PCR employed TRBV- and TRBJ-specific primers for each gene. TCRdb reanalysed the multiplex PCR reads using MiXCR and keeps one entry per CDR3 protein. The sample lists nearly 35,000 distinct CDR3 sequences, around a third occurring once. Imaging by CT and PET/CT found every patient node-negative, and no patient had prior chemotherapy, radiotherapy or other malignancies. Specimen: PBMCs, collected before or after stereotactic body radiation therapy (not recorded which). This receptor was identified in a donor aged 50 or older with non-small cell lung cancer. The V gene is TRBV4-3, the J gene TRBJ1-2; 9 bases match TRBD1. In DNA form, the CDR3 reads TGCGCCAGCAACGACAGGGGGGCGGCCTATGGCTACACCTTC. Translating it yields CASNDRGAAYGYTF.